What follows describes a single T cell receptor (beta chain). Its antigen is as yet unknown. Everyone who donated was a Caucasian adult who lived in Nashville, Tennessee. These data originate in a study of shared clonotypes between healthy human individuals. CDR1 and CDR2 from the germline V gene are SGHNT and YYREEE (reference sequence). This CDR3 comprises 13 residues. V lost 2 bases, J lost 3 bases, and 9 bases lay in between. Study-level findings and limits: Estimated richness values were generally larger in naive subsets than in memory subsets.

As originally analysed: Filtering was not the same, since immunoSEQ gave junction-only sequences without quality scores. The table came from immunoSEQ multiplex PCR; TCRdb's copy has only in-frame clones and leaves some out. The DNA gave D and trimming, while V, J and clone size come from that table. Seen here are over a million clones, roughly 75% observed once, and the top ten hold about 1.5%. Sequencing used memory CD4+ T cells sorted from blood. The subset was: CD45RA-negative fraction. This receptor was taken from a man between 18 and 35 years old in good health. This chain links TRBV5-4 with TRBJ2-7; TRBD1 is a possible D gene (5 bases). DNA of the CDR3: TGTGCCAGCAGCTTTTCAGGGTTCTACGAGCAGTACTTC. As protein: CASSFSGFYEQYF.